This entry describes one TCR beta chain. Antigen specificity is unknown. Unique-molecular-identifier-tagged TCR beta cDNA libraries were used. TCRdb re-analysed the PCR reads in MiXCR, keeping a single row per CDR3 protein. This sample has some 260,000 distinct CDR3 sequences, with 36% found just once. The germline V and J ends were trimmed by 4 bases and 0 bases, with 9 bases remaining between them. CDR1 is SGHNT, CDR2 YENEEA, per germline. The CDR3 spans 14 residues. The sample comes from a study of post-analysis software for immune sequencing data. Study-wide findings and caveats: In multiple sclerosis, normalized Chao1 diversity was significantly below that of controls. When patients were compared with controls, about 5 TRBV segments were more frequent, TRBV5-6, TRBV5-1 and TRBV20-1 among them.

This chain joins TRBV11-3 and TRBJ2-5; D perhaps matches TRBD1 (5 bases). The receptor's source is a girl aged 5 to 17 with multiple sclerosis. The sequencing input was blood. CDR3 nucleotides: TGTGCCAGCAGCTCTGACAGAAACCAAGAGACCCAGTACTTC. It codes for CASSSDRNQETQYF.